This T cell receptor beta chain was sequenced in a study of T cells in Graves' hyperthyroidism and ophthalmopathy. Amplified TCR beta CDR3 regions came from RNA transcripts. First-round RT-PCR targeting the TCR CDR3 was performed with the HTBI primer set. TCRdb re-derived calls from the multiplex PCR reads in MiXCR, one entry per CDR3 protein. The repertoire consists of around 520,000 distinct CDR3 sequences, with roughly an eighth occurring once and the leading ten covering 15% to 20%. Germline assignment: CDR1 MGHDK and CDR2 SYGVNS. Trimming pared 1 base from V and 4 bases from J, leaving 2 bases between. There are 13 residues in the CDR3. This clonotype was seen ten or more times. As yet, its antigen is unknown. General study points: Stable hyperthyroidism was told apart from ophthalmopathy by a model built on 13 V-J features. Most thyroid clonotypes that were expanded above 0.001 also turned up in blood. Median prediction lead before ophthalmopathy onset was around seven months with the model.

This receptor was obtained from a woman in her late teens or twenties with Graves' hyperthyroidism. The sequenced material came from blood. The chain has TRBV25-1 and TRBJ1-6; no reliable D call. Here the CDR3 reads CASSELYNSPLHF. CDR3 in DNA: TGTGCCAGCAGTGAATTATATAATTCACCCCTCCACTTT.